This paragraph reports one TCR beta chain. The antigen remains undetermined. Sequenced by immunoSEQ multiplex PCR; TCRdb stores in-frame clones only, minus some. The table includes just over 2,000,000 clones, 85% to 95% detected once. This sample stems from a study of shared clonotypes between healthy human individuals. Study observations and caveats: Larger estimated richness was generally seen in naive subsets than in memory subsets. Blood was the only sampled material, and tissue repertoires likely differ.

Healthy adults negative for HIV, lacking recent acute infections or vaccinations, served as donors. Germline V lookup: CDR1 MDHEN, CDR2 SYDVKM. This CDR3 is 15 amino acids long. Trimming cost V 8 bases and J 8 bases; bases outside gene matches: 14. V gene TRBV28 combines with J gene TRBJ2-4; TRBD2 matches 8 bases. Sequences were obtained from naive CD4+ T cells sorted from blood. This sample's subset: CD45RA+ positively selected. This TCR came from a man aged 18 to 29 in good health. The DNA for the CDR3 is TGTGCCAGCGGGTTAGCGGGACCGCGGGGTGACATTCAGTACTTC. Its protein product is CASGLAGPRGDIQYF.